These 25 T cell receptor beta chains were sequenced from one sample in a study of Graves' ophthalmopathy and Graves' hyperthyroidism. Scientists amplified the TCR beta CDR3 regions from RNA transcripts. First-round RT-PCR with HTBI primers preceded a second-round multiplex PCR. TCRdb fed the multiplex PCR reads into MiXCR, producing one record per CDR3 protein. The data hold 350,000 or so distinct CDR3 sequences, with about 17% observed a single time. Sequencing was performed on peripheral blood. All receptors come from an adult man with Graves' ophthalmopathy.

This rearrangement joins TRBV15 to TRBJ1-3; D is perhaps TRBD1 (6 bases). This CDR3 is 17 amino acids long. V lost 3 bases and J lost 0, with 15 bases in between. From germline, CDR1 is LNHNV and CDR2 YYDKDF (reference sequence). CDR3 region: CATSSQLTGSSGNTIYF. The CDR3 DNA reads as TGTGCCACCAGCAGTCAACTTACAGGGTCCTCTGGAAACACCATATATTTT. The complete variable domain, with remaining parts taken from reference TRBV15 and TRBJ1-3, reads DAMVIQNPRYQVTQFGKPVTLSCSQTLNHNVMYWYQQKSSQAPKLLFHYYDKDFNNEADTPDNFQSRRPNTSFCFLDIRSPGLGDTAMYLCATSSQLTGSSGNTIYFGEGSWLTVV.

This clonotype has a count of ten or more. The chain combines TRBV6-1 with TRBJ2-5, with no clear D. Trimming took 0 bases from V and 1 from J, leaving 9 bases between them. Germline V gene sequence: CDR1 MNHNS, CDR2 SASEGT. This CDR3 comprises 15 residues. CDR3 DNA sequence: TGTGCCAGCAGTGAAGCGAGGCAGACCCAAGAGACCCAGTACTTC. Translating gives CASSEARQTQETQYF.

This clonotype was picked up many times. The chain carries TRBV5-4 and TRBJ1-1, with D perhaps TRBD1 (6 bases). V lost 2 bases, J lost 1 base, and 9 bases lay in between. Germline values: CDR1 SGHNT, CDR2 YYREEE (reference sequence). This CDR3 comprises 14 residues. The CDR3 is CASSLQGQNTEAFF. CDR3 sequence (DNA): TGTGCCAGCAGCTTACAGGGACAGAACACTGAAGCTTTCTTT.

This clonotype was seen repeatedly, ten times or more. The rearrangement uses TRBV28 and TRBJ2-5; D is unresolved. CDR3 length: 17 amino acids. Trimming pared 6 bases from V and 3 bases from J, leaving 23 bases between. Germline values: CDR1 MDHEN, CDR2 SYDVKM. CDR3 sequence reads: CASSFGLQLGGEETQYF. The CDR3, as DNA: TGTGCCAGCAGCTTCGGGCTTCAGCTAGGCGGAGAAGAGACCCAGTACTTC.

Many counts were recorded for this clonotype. This chain links TRBV12-3 or TRBV12-4 with TRBJ1-2; D not certain. This CDR3 region has 11 residues. The V gene lost 6 bases and the J gene lost 7 bases, with 9 bases spanning the gap. Here the CDR3 reads CASSYLFGYTF. The CDR3 coding sequence is TGTGCCAGCAGCTATCTATTTGGCTACACCTTC.

This clonotype was found a few times. One junction end does not reproduce the germline sequence, and a read error may be involved. The chain couples TRBV11-2 to TRBJ2-7, with no clear D. The CDR3 is 16 residues long. Germline assignment: CDR1 SGHAT and CDR2 FQNNGV. The CDR3 region has the DNA TGTCCCAGCAGCTTAGGAGCGAGAGGAAGCTCCTACGAGCAGTACTTC. This translates into CPSSLGARGSSYEQYF.

Ten or more counts support this clonotype. The rearrangement links TRBV29-1 to TRBJ2-5, with D tentatively TRBD1 (5 bases). CDR1 and CDR2 from the germline V gene are SQVTM and ANQGSEA. The CDR3 loop spans 16 amino acids. Deletions cut 2 bases from V and 4 bases from J, with 20 bases between. CDR3 amino acids: CSVETRVGRGGETQYF. For the CDR3, the DNA is TGCAGCGTTGAAACCCGCGTGGGGCGCGGTGGAGAGACCCAGTACTTC.

The table lists this clonotype with many counts. The V gene is TRBV5-1, the J gene TRBJ2-5; a weak D match, TRBD1 (6 bases). CDR1 and CDR2 (germline): SGHRS, YFSETQ. Trimming pared 2 bases from V and 4 bases from J, leaving 12 bases between. The CDR3 is 14 residues long. CDR3 sequence reads: CASSLTQGRETQYF. As DNA, the CDR3 is TGCGCCAGCAGCTTAACCCAGGGGAGAGAGACCCAGTACTTC.

The chain carries TRBV7-9 and TRBJ2-7, with TRBD1 as a possible D gene (7 bases). Deletions cut 5 bases from V and 6 bases from J, with 20 bases between. The CDR3 contains 15 residues. Germline V lookup: CDR1 SEHNR, CDR2 FQNEAQ (reference sequence). Here the CDR3 reads CASSAPGGDRAEQYF. The CDR3 bases are TGTGCCAGCAGCGCCCCCGGGGGTGACAGGGCCGAGCAGTACTTC.

This clonotype was detected many times. The chain employs TRBV3-1 and TRBJ1-1, with TRBD1 matching over 9 bases. Per germline, CDR1 LGHDT and CDR2 YNNKEL (reference sequence). V was pared by 3 bases and J by 7 bases, with 6 bases of the junction left unmatched. This CDR3 region has 14 residues. CDR3 loop: CASSHWTGEDEAFF. The CDR3 nucleotides are TGTGCCAGCAGCCATTGGACAGGGGAGGATGAAGCTTTCTTT. The whole variable domain, filled in from reference TRBV3-1 and TRBJ1-1, reads DTAVSQTPKYLVTQMGNDKSIKCEQNLGHDTMYWYKQDSKKFLKIMFSYNNKELIINETVPNRFSPKSPDKAHLNLHINSLELGDSAVYFCASSHWTGEDEAFFGQGTRLTVV.

Concerning this clonotype: Given a much more abundant clone one base away, this may be a read error. The chain uses TRBV4-3 and TRBJ1-2; possibly TRBD1 for D (5 bases). Germline-derived CDR1 and CDR2 are LGHNA and YSLEER. Trimming stripped 0 bases from V and 6 bases from J, with 11 bases between. The CDR3 extends over 14 amino acids. This chain's CDR3 is CASSQDLGDHGYTF. DNA of the CDR3: TGCGCCAGCAGCCAAGATCTGGGGGATCATGGCTACACCTTC.

This clonotype was detected ten times or more. The chain combines TRBV19 with TRBJ1-1; tentative D call: TRBD1 (5 bases). Germline V gene sequence: CDR1 LNHDA, CDR2 SQIVND (reference sequence). V was shortened by 6 bases and J by 2 bases, with 16 bases between the two germline ends. The CDR3 has 15 residues. This CDR3 is CASSLKRGYNTEAFF. In DNA form, the CDR3 reads TGTGCCAGTAGCCTGAAGAGGGGTTACAACACTGAAGCTTTCTTT.

This clonotype has a count of ten or more. The chain has TRBV6-1 and TRBJ1-5; D may be TRBD1 (6 bases). CDR3 size: 16 residues. The germline V and J ends were trimmed by 6 bases and 3 bases, with 18 bases remaining between them. Germline-derived CDR1 and CDR2 are MNHNS and SASEGT. As DNA, the CDR3 is TGTGCCAGCAGGTCAGACAGGCTCCCCTCCAATCAGCCCCAGCATTTT. This translates into CASRSDRLPSNQPQHF.

This clonotype was recorded many times. V usage is TRBV12-3 or TRBV12-4 and J usage is TRBJ1-5, with TRBD1 matching 11 bases. V dropped 5 bases and J dropped 5; count of bases not matched to a gene: 8. This CDR3 comprises 16 residues. Here the CDR3 reads CASSRGQGVIDQPQHF. In DNA, the CDR3 is TGTGCCAGCAGTAGGGGACAGGGGGTGATAGATCAGCCCCAGCATTTT.

There are many counts of this clonotype. The CDR3 DNA reads as TGTGCCAGTAGTATGAGGCACCTGGCCTACGAGCAGTACTTC. This gives the protein CASSMRHLAYEQYF. The chain recombines TRBV19 with TRBJ2-7; D uncertain. Germline lookup yields CDR1 LNHDA and CDR2 SQIVND (reference sequence). V dropped 3 bases and J dropped 2 bases, with 11 bases sitting between them. CDR3 length: 14 residues.

This clonotype has ten or more counts. V usage is TRBV7-9 and J usage is TRBJ2-7; D gene ambiguous. CDR3 size: 15 residues. The V gene lost 5 bases and the J gene lost 3 bases, with 17 bases spanning the gap. The germline V gene has CDR1 SEHNR and CDR2 FQNEAQ (reference sequence). The CDR3 sequence is CASSPRPGTSYEQYF. The CDR3 DNA follows: TGTGCCAGCAGCCCGCGACCAGGCACCAGCTACGAGCAGTACTTC.

This clonotype was counted many times. The V call is TRBV30, the J call TRBJ2-5, with 7 positions matching TRBD1. The CDR3 extends over 14 amino acids. Germline V gene data show CDR1 as GTSNPN and CDR2 as SVGIG (reference sequence). With V trimmed by 2 bases and J by 3 bases, 6 bases remained unmatched. CDR3: CAWSIRTGKETQYF. The CDR3 DNA sequence: TGTGCCTGGAGTATCCGGACAGGAAAAGAGACCCAGTACTTC.

This clonotype showed up just a few times. The V gene is TRBV20-1, the J gene TRBJ2-5; 9 bases map to TRBD1. The CDR3 runs 13 residues. The junction had 6 bases not matched to a gene; V was cut back by 6 bases and J by 4 bases. CDR1 and CDR2 from the germline V gene are DFQATT and SNEGSKA (reference sequence). The CDR3 DNA follows: TGCAGTGCCGGAGACAGGGGGGGAGAGACCCAGTACTTC. Protein: CSAGDRGGETQYF.

This clonotype was seen many times. The rearrangement links TRBV15 to TRBJ2-7, with 7 nucleotides matching TRBD2. Trimming took 0 bases from V and 3 from J; bases not matched to a gene: 11. CDR3 length: 17 residues. Germline assignment: CDR1 LNHNV and CDR2 YYDKDF (reference sequence). The CDR3 nucleotides read TGTGCCACCAGCAGAGATTCTTTGACGGGGGGAAACTACGAGCAGTACTTC. Protein sequence: CATSRDSLTGGNYEQYF.

About this clonotype: A read error may be the cause here, since a much bigger clone is one base away. It is unclear where the CDR3 begins or ends on the DNA, so no DNA is shown, and the CDR3 is as TCRdb lists it. The chain joins TRBV6-5 to TRBJ1-1. CDR1 and CDR2 (germline): MNHEY, SVGAGI. The CDR3 is 13 amino acids in total, end residues counted. CDR3 region: CDSSYLCDTEAFF.

The sample holds many counts of this clonotype. The rearrangement links TRBV12-3 or TRBV12-4 to TRBJ1-1, with no clear D. Trimming shortened V by 2 bases and J by 4 bases, and 11 bases separated the two germline ends. This CDR3 has 14 residues. CDR3 region: CASSLKHSGTEAFF. CDR3 sequence (DNA): TGTGCCAGCAGTTTAAAACATTCCGGCACTGAAGCTTTCTTT.

This clonotype was found a few times. At one of its ends the junction is not consistent with the germline gene, which may arise from a read error. The chain employs TRBV12-3 or TRBV12-4 and TRBJ2-7, with D unresolved. The CDR3 sequence is 13 residues long. The CDR3 is CANSLASNYEQYF. For the CDR3, the DNA is TGTGCCAACAGTTTGGCATCTAACTACGAGCAGTACTTC.

As for this clonotype: One end of the junction is discordant with germline, which a read error may explain. J is TRBJ2-5 and V is TRBV4-3; TRBD2 is a possible D gene (5 bases). Germline V gene sequence: CDR1 LGHNA, CDR2 YSLEER. The CDR3 extends over 13 amino acids. The CDR3 region is CARSQGLQETQYF. CDR3 nucleotides: TGCGCCAGGAGCCAAGGACTCCAAGAGACACAGTACTTC.

This clonotype was detected ten times or more. The chain carries TRBV20-1 and TRBJ2-1, with D possibly being TRBD2 (5 bases). The germline V gene encodes CDR1 DFQATT and CDR2 SNEGSKA (reference sequence). Trimming shortened V by 5 bases and J by 7 bases, and 18 bases separated the two germline ends. This CDR3 is 14 amino acids long. In DNA form, the CDR3 reads TGCAGTGCTTCAAAGCGGAATAAAAGAAATGAGCAGTTCTTC. Protein sequence: CSASKRNKRNEQFF.

The chain combines TRBV15 with TRBJ2-5; 13 bases align to TRBD2. CDR1 and CDR2 from the germline V gene are LNHNV and YYDKDF (reference sequence). This CDR3 spans 15 amino acids. V lost 4 bases, J lost 5 bases, and 4 bases stayed unmatched. The CDR3 protein is CATSTGLAGVETQYF. In nucleotides, the CDR3 is TGTGCCACCAGCACCGGACTAGCGGGAGTGGAGACCCAGTACTTC. Drawing the rest from reference TRBV15 and TRBJ2-5, the complete variable domain is DAMVIQNPRYQVTQFGKPVTLSCSQTLNHNVMYWYQQKSSQAPKLLFHYYDKDFNNEADTPDNFQSRRPNTSFCFLDIRSPGLGDTAMYLCATSTGLAGVETQYFGPGTRLLVL.